The 15 T cell receptor beta chains below all came from one sample that was sequenced in a study of blood T cell repertoires in COVID-19. The assay was immunoSEQ multiplex PCR, and TCRdb's table has in-frame clones only and misses some. The sample contains approximately 280,000 clones, about 90% of which appear only once. The sample taken for sequencing was PBMCs or T cells enriched from blood (not recorded which). The receptors were gathered from a woman in her late teens or twenties with acute COVID-19.

CDR3 protein: CASTETGGPVAKNIQYF. The CDR3 DNA reads as TGTGCCAGCACTGAGACAGGGGGCCCGGTAGCCAAAAACATTCAGTACTTC. The V call is TRBV2, the J call TRBJ2-4; TRBD1 matches at 10 bases. V shed 7 bases and J 0 bases; nucleotides not matched to a gene: 9. This CDR3 has 17 amino acids. Germline V gene lookup returns CDR1 SNHLY and CDR2 FYNNEI.

The chain recombines TRBV2 with TRBJ1-3, with TRBD1 matching over 9 bases. Germline-derived CDR1 and CDR2 are SNHLY and FYNNEI. The ends lost 2 bases at V and 8 bases at J; junction bases unmatched: 1. This CDR3 comprises 13 residues. Here the CDR3 DNA reads TGTGCCAGCAGTGAATACAGGGGGCACACCATATATTTT. It codes for CASSEYRGHTIYF.

The chain links TRBV4-2 to TRBJ2-2; D is ambiguous. The CDR3 is 15 residues long. The germline gives CDR1 LGHNA, CDR2 YNFKEQ. Trimming pared 0 bases from V and 3 bases from J, leaving 8 bases between. CDR3 sequence reads: CASSQDGPDTGELFF. The CDR3 DNA follows: TGTGCCAGCAGCCAAGATGGGCCAGACACCGGGGAGCTGTTTTTT.

V and J are TRBV6-2 or TRBV6-3 and TRBJ2-7; TRBD2 matches at 8 bases. Trimming cost V 5 bases and J 3 bases; bases outside gene matches: 6. The V gene's germline CDR1 is MNHEY and CDR2 SVGEGT. The CDR3 sequence is 14 residues long. The CDR3 DNA follows: TGTGCCAGCAGTGAGATAGCGGGGTTCTACGAGCAGTACTTC. Translating gives CASSEIAGFYEQYF.

Only a few counts were recorded for this clone. The CDR3 sequence: CASSGGLGHTEAFF. CDR3 DNA sequence: TGTGCCAGTAGTGGCGGATTGGGGCACACTGAAGCTTTCTTT. This sequence joins TRBV19 and TRBJ1-1; perhaps TRBD1 as D (5 bases). Trimming pared 5 bases from V and 3 bases from J, leaving 13 bases between. Germline V gene sequence: CDR1 LNHDA, CDR2 SQIVND (reference sequence). This CDR3 contains 14 residues.

J is TRBJ2-7 and V is TRBV3-1 (or the pseudogene TRBV3-2); no reliable D call. Germline values: CDR1 LGHDT, CDR2 YNNKEL (reference sequence). This CDR3 contains 17 residues. Trimming cost V 2 bases and J 0 bases, with 17 bases left between them. The CDR3: CASSQRFLAVFSYEQYF. Written as DNA, the CDR3 is TGTGCCAGCAGCCAAAGGTTTTTAGCTGTTTTCTCCTACGAGCAGTACTTC.

The J gene is TRBJ2-2, the V gene TRBV19, with 9 bases identical to TRBD2. CDR1 LNHDA and CDR2 SQIVND come from the germline V gene (reference sequence). The CDR3 has 15 residues. The J segment lost 2 bases and the V segment lost 4 bases, leaving 2 bases of the junction unmatched. In nucleotides, the CDR3 is TGTGCCAGTAGTACTAGCGGGATAAACACCGGGGAGCTGTTTTTT. As protein: CASSTSGINTGELFF. Filled out from reference TRBV19 and TRBJ2-2, the complete variable domain reads DGGITQSPKYLFRKEGQNVTLSCEQNLNHDAMYWYRQDPGQGLRLIYYSQIVNDFQKGDIAEGYSVSREKKESFPLTVTSAQKNPTAFYLCASSTSGINTGELFFGEGSRLTVL.

The chain uses TRBV30 and TRBJ2-3; 8 bases are shared with TRBD1. V dropped 4 bases and J dropped 1; count of bases not matched to a gene: 7. Germline V gene data show CDR1 as GTSNPN and CDR2 as SVGIG (reference sequence). The length of the CDR3 is 15 residues. The CDR3 is CAWNAGTGGTDTQYF. CDR3 DNA sequence: TGTGCCTGGAACGCCGGGACAGGAGGCACAGATACGCAGTATTTT.

The chain carries TRBV15 and TRBJ2-7, with 7 bases identical to TRBD2. The V segment lost 3 bases and the J segment 1 base; nucleotides outside the gene matches: 9. This CDR3 spans 16 amino acids. CDR1 is LNHNV, CDR2 YYDKDF, per germline (reference sequence). CDR3 nucleotide sequence: TGTGCCACCAGCAGGGGTAGAGCGGGAAGTTCCTACGAGCAGTACTTC. Protein product: CATSRGRAGSSYEQYF.

This clone was recorded once. This chain connects TRBV2 to TRBJ2-1; 8 bases map to TRBD2. Per germline, CDR1 SNHLY and CDR2 FYNNEI. The CDR3 covers 17 residues. The junction had 13 bases not matched to a gene; V was cut back by 4 bases and J by 5 bases. The CDR3 sequence is CASSARRGLGVNNEQFF. In DNA, the CDR3 is TGTGCCAGCAGTGCAAGGAGGGGACTAGGCGTAAACAATGAGCAGTTCTTC. Looking up the rest from reference TRBV2 and TRBJ2-1 gives the full variable domain: EPEVTQTPSHQVTQMGQEVILRCVPISNHLYFYWYRQILGQKVEFLVSFYNNEISEKSEIFDDQFSVERPDGSNFTLKIRSTKLEDSAMYFCASSARRGLGVNNEQFFGPGTRLTVL.

J is TRBJ2-7 and V is TRBV5-1; TRBD2 might be the D (5 bases). Trimming took 7 bases from V and 9 from J, leaving 23 bases between them. CDR1 and CDR2 (germline): SGHRS, YFSETQ. This CDR3 comprises 14 residues. CDR3 sequence (DNA): TGCGCCAGCGCCCCCGGGAATAGCAGGACGGGGCAGTACTTC. Protein sequence: CASAPGNSRTGQYF.

J is TRBJ2-3 and V is TRBV6-5; TRBD2 agrees at 12 bases. Per the germline V gene, CDR1 is MNHEY and CDR2 is SVGAGI. CDR3 length: 15 amino acids. The trim removed 6 bases at V and 7 bases at J, leaving 8 bases unmatched. The CDR3 sequence: CASSYTSGRTNTQYF. CDR3 in DNA: TGTGCCAGCAGCTACACTAGCGGGAGGACGAATACGCAGTATTTT.

The rearrangement links TRBV3-1 (or the pseudogene TRBV3-2) to TRBJ1-5; possible D gene TRBD1, 6 bases. Germline V CDR1 and CDR2: LGHDT, YNNKEL (reference sequence). There are 21 residues in the CDR3. The ends were cut back, 3 bases at V and 0 bases at J, with 27 bases in the middle. The CDR3: CASSQQFDRLRFFYSNQPQHF. The CDR3 nucleotides are TGTGCCAGCAGCCAGCAATTTGACAGGCTAAGGTTTTTCTATAGCAATCAGCCCCAGCATTTT.

The rearrangement links TRBV4-1 to TRBJ2-5; 11 bases fit TRBD2. Germline V gene lookup returns CDR1 MGHRA and CDR2 YSYEKL. CDR3 length: 16 residues. V dropped 0 bases and J dropped 3; count of bases not matched to a gene: 3. Here the CDR3 DNA reads TGCGCCAGCAGCCAAGACCTAGCGGGAGGAAAAGAGACCCAGTACTTC. This translates into CASSQDLAGGKETQYF.

The V call is TRBV18, the J call TRBJ2-7, with TRBD1 identical over 7 bases. The length of the CDR3 is 12 residues. J was trimmed by 7 bases and V by 3 bases; bases with no gene match: 3. Germline values: CDR1 KGHSH, CDR2 LQKENI. Here the CDR3 DNA reads TGTGCCAGCTCACCGGGACAGTCAGAGCAGTACTTC. It codes for CASSPGQSEQYF.